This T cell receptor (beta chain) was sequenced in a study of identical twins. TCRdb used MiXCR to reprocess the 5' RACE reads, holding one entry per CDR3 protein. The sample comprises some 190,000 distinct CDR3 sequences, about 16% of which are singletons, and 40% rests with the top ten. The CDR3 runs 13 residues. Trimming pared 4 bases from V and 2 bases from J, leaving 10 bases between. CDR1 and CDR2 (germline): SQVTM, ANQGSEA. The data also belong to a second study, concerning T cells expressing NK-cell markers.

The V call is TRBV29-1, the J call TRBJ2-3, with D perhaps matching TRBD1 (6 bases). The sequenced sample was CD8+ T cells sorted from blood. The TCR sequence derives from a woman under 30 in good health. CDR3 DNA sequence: TGCAGCGTTGTTGGGGGCGCCACAGATACGCAGTATTTT. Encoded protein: CSVVGGATDTQYF.